This TCR beta chain was found in a study of identical twins. Regarding the study as a whole: When twins shared out-of-frame alpha sequences, those sequences had excess low generation probability. For cord blood, abundant beta clonotypes had fewer insertions, unlike memory repertoires, which showed none.

Healthy Caucasian individuals made up all the donors. This CDR3 contains 13 residues. V lost 4 bases and J 7 bases, leaving 13 bases between the germline ends. TCRdb processed the 5' RACE reads anew with MiXCR; each CDR3 protein has one entry. The sample carries 400,000 to 600,000 distinct CDR3 sequences, approximately 20% recorded once. On this clonotype itself: Antigen unknown.

The sample was also reused in another study, on yellow fever vaccine responses in identical twins. That report adds: On the reported evidence, twins' vaccine T cell responses seemed partly convergent and partly personalized.

Sequenced sample: CD4+ T cells sorted from blood. The sequence came from a young woman in good health. The V and J genes are TRBV12-3 or TRBV12-4 and TRBJ1-2; unclear D gene. The CDR3 loop is CASSWARDSGYTF. As DNA, the CDR3 is TGTGCCAGCAGTTGGGCTAGGGATTCTGGCTACACCTTC.